This T cell receptor beta chain was sequenced during a study of blood T cells in healthy people across ages. Study-wide results and caveats: Across the age range, TCR beta diversity per million T cells fell in a roughly linear way. Because sorting was not performed, PBMCs prevented conclusive naive versus antigen-experienced comparison.

This CDR3 spans 13 amino acids. The germline CDR1 and CDR2 sequences are SGHAT and FQNNGV. This clonotype was seen only once. The antigen is unknown. Primers used in a second PCR of about 6 to 11 cycles were a sample-barcoded 5' primer and a J-beta primer mix. The template-switch adaptor, which had 12 random nucleotides, put a tag on each cDNA molecule. TCRdb used MiXCR to reprocess the 5' RACE reads, holding one entry per CDR3 protein. The sample contains roughly 1.4 million distinct CDR3 sequences, around 59% of which appear only once. The sequenced material came from blood. The chain employs TRBV11-2 and TRBJ2-1, with D possibly TRBD1 on 6 matching bases. The TCR comes from a man younger than 30 in good health. The CDR3 DNA is TGTGCTAGCCGGGACATGCCCTACAATGAGCAGTTCTTC. Its translation is CASRDMPYNEQFF.